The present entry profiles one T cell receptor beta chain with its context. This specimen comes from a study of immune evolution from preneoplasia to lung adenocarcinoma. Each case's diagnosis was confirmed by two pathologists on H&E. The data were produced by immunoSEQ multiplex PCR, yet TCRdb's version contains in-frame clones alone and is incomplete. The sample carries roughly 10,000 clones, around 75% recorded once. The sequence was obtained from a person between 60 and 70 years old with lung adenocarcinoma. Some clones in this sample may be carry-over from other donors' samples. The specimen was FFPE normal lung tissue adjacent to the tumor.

The CDR3 region has the DNA TGTGCCAGCTCACGGGACACTGGAACGTATGGCTACACCTTC. Amino acid sequence: CASSRDTGTYGYTF. The chain uses TRBV18 and TRBJ1-2, with a tentative D call TRBD1 (6 bases). CDR1 is KGHSH, CDR2 LQKENI, per germline. V dropped 4 bases and J dropped 5 bases, with 14 bases sitting between them. The CDR3 contains 14 residues.